Presented here are 8 T cell receptor beta chains from one specimen sequenced in a study of cytomegalovirus exposure and HLA in healthy donors. The PCR employed 60 Vbeta primers together with 13 Jbeta primers. The data were produced by immunoSEQ multiplex PCR, yet TCRdb's version contains in-frame clones alone and is incomplete. The data contain fewer than 130,000 clones, approximately 82% of them seen just once; the ten biggest clones take up around an eighth. The sequenced sample was PBMCs. The receptor set was obtained from a man in his thirties or forties in good health and CMV-seropositive.

V usage is TRBV15 and J usage is TRBJ2-2, with 7 bases aligning to TRBD2. Unmatched junction bases numbered 6, after V lost 4 bases and J lost 4 bases. Germline loops: CDR1 LNHNV, CDR2 YYDKDF (reference sequence). This CDR3 comprises 15 residues. DNA of the CDR3: TGTGCCACCAGCACATCGACTAGCCCCACCGGGGAGCTGTTTTTT. Its protein product is CATSTSTSPTGELFF.

The rearrangement links TRBV5-4 to TRBJ2-1; 8 bases agree with TRBD1. Germline-derived CDR1 and CDR2 are SGHNT and YYREEE (reference sequence). The CDR3 has 15 residues. Trimming cost V 5 bases and J 4 bases; bases outside gene matches: 8. CDR3 nucleotides: TGTGCCAGCAGTCCTGGACAGGGTTCGTACAATGAGCAGTTCTTC. It is translated as CASSPGQGSYNEQFF.

The J gene is TRBJ2-3, the V gene TRBV4-2; D may be TRBD2 (5 bases). V was pared by 0 bases and J by 5 bases, with 12 bases between. CDR3 size: 15 residues. The germline V gene has CDR1 LGHNA and CDR2 YNFKEQ. CDR3 DNA: TGTGCCAGCAGCCAAGATGTGCCGGGAAGAGATACGCAGTATTTT. Amino acids: CASSQDVPGRDTQYF.

The V call is TRBV7-9, the J call TRBJ2-1, with D perhaps TRBD1 (6 bases). With 5 bases removed from V and 0 bases from J, the gap between germline ends came to 17 bases. CDR3 length: 17 residues. Germline CDR1 SEHNR, CDR2 FQNEAQ (reference sequence). CDR3: CASSGYQGISSYNEQFF. CDR3 nucleotide sequence: TGTGCCAGCAGCGGATACCAGGGGATTAGCTCCTACAATGAGCAGTTCTTC.

The rearrangement links TRBV2 to TRBJ2-5, with TRBD2 matching over 11 bases. The CDR3 extends over 17 amino acids. Per germline, CDR1 SNHLY and CDR2 FYNNEI. With V trimmed by 5 bases and J by 1 base, 9 bases remained unmatched. The CDR3 DNA sequence: TGTGCCAGCAGTTCGGTCACCGGGACTAGCGGCCAAGAGACCCAGTACTTC. This gives the protein CASSSVTGTSGQETQYF. Together with reference TRBV2 and TRBJ2-5, the CDR3 gives the full variable domain: EPEVTQTPSHQVTQMGQEVILRCVPISNHLYFYWYRQILGQKVEFLVSFYNNEISEKSEIFDDQFSVERPDGSNFTLKIRSTKLEDSAMYFCASSSVTGTSGQETQYFGPGTRLLVL.

This chain joins TRBV2 and TRBJ1-1; a possible D gene is TRBD1 (5 bases). There are 17 residues in the CDR3. Trimming took 11 bases from V and 7 from J, leaving 32 bases between them. Germline lookup yields CDR1 SNHLY and CDR2 FYNNEI. CDR3 residues: CAAYYDEGGRGANEAFF. The CDR3 bases are TGTGCCGCCTACTACGACGAAGGCGGGAGAGGGGCTAATGAAGCTTTCTTT.

The chain carries TRBV6-5 and TRBJ1-6; TRBD1 matches 8 bases. There are 14 residues in the CDR3. Germline V gene sequence: CDR1 MNHEY, CDR2 SVGAGI. Trimming at V came to 7 bases and at J to 11 bases, leaving 10 bases not matched to a gene. Here the CDR3 DNA reads TGTGCCAGCACCAGGACAGGGCAATGGGCACCCCTCCACTTT. Protein sequence: CASTRTGQWAPLHF.

V usage is TRBV29-1 and J usage is TRBJ2-2; maybe TRBD1 (6 bases). The V gene lost 6 bases and the J gene lost 2 bases, with 16 bases spanning the gap. Germline assignment: CDR1 SQVTM and CDR2 ANQGSEA. The CDR3 totals 15 residues. The CDR3 is CSVEPRDTNTGELFF. The DNA for the CDR3 is TGCAGCGTCGAGCCCCGGGACACTAACACCGGGGAGCTGTTTTTT.